This TCR beta chain was sequenced during a study of identical twins. Regarding the study as a whole: The authors noted that invariant MAIT and iNKT cells could partly confound zero-insertion analyses. Weaker excess twin sharing was observed in beta out-of-frame sequences.

This CDR3 has 16 residues. CDR1 and CDR2 from the germline V gene are SQVTM and ANQGSEA. Trimming took 4 bases from V and 1 from J; bases not matched to a gene: 12. This clonotype was recorded many times. Its cognate antigen is unknown. Via MiXCR, TCRdb re-called the 5' RACE reads, giving one row per CDR3 protein. Among roughly 570,000 distinct CDR3 sequences listed, more than 9% were seen once. These records were also assigned to another study, of yellow fever vaccine responses in identical twins. According to that study: As reported, the vaccine T cell response of twins seemed partly convergent and partly personalized.

Specimen: PBMCs. This TCR derives from a woman aged 18-29 years in good health. The chain couples TRBV29-1 to TRBJ2-7, with 8 positions matching TRBD2. In DNA, the CDR3 is TGCAGCGTTGCGGGGGTGCTAGCGGGCGCTTCCTACGAGCAGTACTTC. Translated: CSVAGVLAGASYEQYF.